This TCR beta chain derives from a study of cytomegalovirus exposure and HLA in healthy donors. Study-wide background: In terms of ancestry, the Caucasian-associated cluster contained roughly 81% of the 300 to 400 genotyped donors.

The CDR3 length is 16 residues. V dropped 7 bases and J dropped 6; count of bases not matched to a gene: 9. CDR1 LNHDA and CDR2 SQIVND come from the germline V gene (reference sequence). Broader study findings: Roughly uniform sequencing depth across donors was assumed, possibly incorrectly.

PCR used 60 Vbeta primers and 13 Jbeta primers. Here immunoSEQ multiplex PCR was the method, and the copy in TCRdb shows in-frame clones only, minus some. The profile shows fewer than 200,000 clones, roughly 87% of them singletons. Note on this clone: What it binds is not known.

Healthy bone marrow donors formed the donor group. The clonotype originates from a girl less than two years old in good health and CMV-seronegative. The J gene is TRBJ2-2, the V gene TRBV19; TRBD2 aligns across 12 bases. Sequencing was performed on PBMCs. This CDR3 reads CASTKSTSGSAGELFF. CDR3 bases: TGTGCCAGTACCAAATCGACTAGCGGGAGTGCCGGGGAGCTGTTTTTT.